The 29 T cell receptor beta chains below all came from one sample that was sequenced in a study of cytomegalovirus exposure and HLA in healthy donors. Profiled with immunoSEQ multiplex PCR; TCRdb holds only in-frame clones, not every one. Of fewer than 250,000 clones listed, around 87% were seen once; the top ten hold 2% to 3%. Input material: PBMCs. The receptors come from a man younger than 30 in good health and CMV-seronegative.

The chain is built from TRBV9 and TRBJ2-7, with D perhaps TRBD2 (5 bases). CDR1 is SGDLS, CDR2 YYNGEE, per germline. Trimming removed 0 bases at V and 6 bases at J, with 13 bases between. The CDR3 length is 14 residues. The CDR3, as DNA: TGTGCCAGCAGCGTAGCTCGGATTGGAGGCGAGCAGTACTTC. Its translation is CASSVARIGGEQYF.

V and J are TRBV4-1 and TRBJ2-5; 12 positions agree with TRBD2. The trim removed 0 bases at V and 7 bases at J, leaving 6 bases unmatched. CDR3 length: 16 amino acids. From germline, CDR1 is MGHRA and CDR2 YSYEKL. The CDR3 protein is CASSQDSSGGAVTQYF. As DNA, the CDR3 is TGCGCCAGCAGCCAAGATTCTAGCGGGGGGGCGGTGACCCAGTACTTC.

The chain recombines TRBV10-3 with TRBJ2-1; 7 nucleotides align to TRBD2. The J segment lost 6 bases and the V segment lost 11 bases, leaving 10 bases of the junction unmatched. This CDR3 has 13 amino acids. CDR1 ENHRY and CDR2 SYGVKD come from the germline V gene. CDR3 in DNA: TGTGCCGTGCATGGGGGGGGAACCAATGAGCAGTTCTTC. The encoded protein is CAVHGGGTNEQFF.

V and J are TRBV11-2 and TRBJ2-5; D unclear. V dropped 4 bases and J dropped 3 bases, with 6 bases sitting between them. The CDR3 has 12 amino acids. Germline-derived CDR1 and CDR2 are SGHAT and FQNNGV. The CDR3 DNA follows: TGTGCCAGCAGCTACTCCAAAGAGACCCAGTACTTC. This encodes CASSYSKETQYF.

This chain connects TRBV6-5 to TRBJ2-7; 8 nucleotides line up with TRBD1. The CDR3 has 14 amino acids. Germline values: CDR1 MNHEY, CDR2 SVGAGI. Unmatched junction bases numbered 6, after V lost 6 bases and J lost 2 bases. This CDR3 reads CASRKGTGAYEQYF. CDR3 bases: TGTGCCAGCAGGAAGGGGACAGGCGCCTACGAGCAGTACTTC.

This chain connects TRBV6-5 to TRBJ2-7; 7 nucleotides align to TRBD1. The CDR3 loop spans 14 amino acids. CDR1 and CDR2 from the germline V gene are MNHEY and SVGAGI. J lost 1 base, V lost 2 bases, and 2 bases had no gene match. In DNA, the CDR3 is TGTGCCAGCAGTTACGACAGGGTATCCTACGAGCAGTACTTC. Its translation is CASSYDRVSYEQYF.

In this sample, this clone turned up a few times. The V call is TRBV2, the J call TRBJ2-7; D is perhaps TRBD2 (6 bases). The V gene's germline CDR1 is SNHLY and CDR2 FYNNEI. The CDR3 runs to 11 residues. The germline V and J ends were trimmed by 10 bases and 5 bases, with 12 bases remaining between them. The CDR3 DNA reads as TGTGCCACTAGCGAGGACCACGAGCAGTACTTC. Its translation: CATSEDHEQYF.

The chain links TRBV2 to TRBJ2-3; 9 bases are shared with TRBD2. Looked up from germline, CDR1 is SNHLY and CDR2 is FYNNEI. V lost 2 bases, J lost 2 bases, and 5 bases stayed unmatched. CDR3 length equals 16 residues. This CDR3 reads CASSERLAGTTDTQYF. The CDR3 bases are TGTGCCAGCAGTGAAAGGCTAGCGGGAACCACAGATACGCAGTATTTT.

The chain uses TRBV12-2 and TRBJ2-7; TRBD1, the table's D call, was not compared with the DNA. TRBV12-2 is reported as a pseudogene. This CDR3 has 15 amino acids. The CDR3 region is CASRSETGTTYEQYF. The DNA of the CDR3 is TGTGCAAGTCGCTCAGAGACAGGGACAACCTACGAGCAGTACTTC.

A few counts support this clone. This sequence joins TRBV9 and TRBJ2-2, with a tentative D call TRBD1 (5 bases). Germline V gene data show CDR1 as SGDLS and CDR2 as YYNGEE. This CDR3 is 12 amino acids long. The V and J ends lost 4 bases and 8 bases respectively, with 9 bases between them. The CDR3 reads CASSRDSGELFF. In nucleotides, the CDR3 is TGTGCCAGCAGCCGTGACAGTGGGGAGCTGTTTTTT.

The chain has TRBV5-1 and TRBJ2-1; a possible D gene is TRBD2 (6 bases). This CDR3 spans 14 amino acids. Deletions cut 0 bases from V and 5 bases from J, with 9 bases between. The germline CDR1 and CDR2 sequences are SGHRS and YFSETQ. The CDR3 protein is CASSLGLVDNEQFF. The CDR3 DNA follows: TGCGCCAGCAGCTTGGGACTAGTTGACAATGAGCAGTTCTTC.

The chain is built from TRBV5-4 and TRBJ1-4; 8 bases fit TRBD1. V shed 4 bases, J shed 8 bases, and the junction held 10 bases outside the gene matches. CDR3 length: 15 amino acids. Germline V lookup: CDR1 SGHNT, CDR2 YYREEE (reference sequence). CDR3 in DNA: TGTGCCAGCAGCACCCGGACAGGGACGGGGGAAAAACTGTTTTTT. Protein product: CASSTRTGTGEKLFF. Variable domain in full (rest from reference TRBV5-4 and TRBJ1-4): ETGVTQSPTHLIKTRGQQVTLRCSSQSGHNTVSWYQQALGQGPQFIFQYYREEENGRGNFPPRFSGLQFPNYSSELNVNALELDDSALYLCASSTRTGTGEKLFFGSGTQLSVL.

The chain uses TRBV5-8 and TRBJ2-7; D perhaps matches TRBD2 (5 bases). In germline, CDR1 is SGHTS, CDR2 YDEGEE. Trimming left V 4 bases short and J 3 bases short, with 17 bases between. This CDR3 spans 15 amino acids. CDR3 residues: CASSPRPGRHYEQYF. CDR3 bases: TGTGCCAGCAGCCCCCGTCCGGGAAGACACTACGAGCAGTACTTC.

The V call is TRBV4-1, the J call TRBJ1-2; no definite D call. The CDR3 contains 15 residues. V lost 1 base, J lost 1 base, and 10 bases lay in between. Germline V gene lookup returns CDR1 MGHRA and CDR2 YSYEKL. CDR3 sequence (DNA): TGCGCCAGCAGCCAAGGCGGATACCTTAACTATGGCTACACCTTC. Translated: CASSQGGYLNYGYTF.

This clone has more than one count but fewer than ten. This chain joins TRBV30 and TRBJ2-2; 8 positions agree with TRBD1. Germline CDR1 reads GTSNPN; CDR2 reads SVGIG (reference sequence). V shed 6 bases and J 2 bases; nucleotides not matched to a gene: 2. This CDR3 is 13 amino acids long. The CDR3 loop reads CACDRGNTGELFF. In DNA form, the CDR3 reads TGTGCCTGCGACAGGGGAAACACCGGGGAGCTGTTTTTT.

The rearrangement links TRBV27 to TRBJ2-5; weak D call: TRBD2 (5 bases). V was trimmed by 5 bases and J by 7 bases, leaving 11 bases between them. The germline gives CDR1 MNHEY, CDR2 SMNVEV (reference sequence). The CDR3 runs to 12 residues. Here the CDR3 DNA reads TGTGCCAGCAGTCGTTTAGAGGGGACCCAGTACTTC. Encoded protein: CASSRLEGTQYF.

The CDR3 nucleotides are TGTGCCAGCAGTGGGGAGCTAGCACGTTGGCCCCCCGGGGAGCTGTTTTTT. As protein: CASSGELARWPPGELFF. The chain links TRBV2 to TRBJ2-2; maybe TRBD2 (5 bases). The CDR3 loop spans 17 amino acids. The V end was cut by 4 bases, the J end by 6 bases, with 21 bases between. The germline gives CDR1 SNHLY, CDR2 FYNNEI.

The genes are TRBV6-5 and TRBJ2-7; D unresolved. CDR3 length: 13 residues. Germline CDR1 and CDR2: MNHEY and SVGAGI. Trimming stripped 8 bases from V and 5 bases from J, with 16 bases between. CDR3 DNA: TGTGCCAGCCGATCAGGTGGCCACGACGAGCAGTACTTC. Protein sequence: CASRSGGHDEQYF.

The chain is built from TRBV6-4 and TRBJ2-7; D uncertain. This CDR3 region has 14 residues. Germline V gene data show CDR1 as MRHNA and CDR2 as SNTAGT. Trimming shortened V by 0 bases and J by 4 bases, and 10 bases separated the two germline ends. The CDR3 is CASSDSRGRYEQYF. For the CDR3, the DNA is TGTGCCAGCAGTGACTCGAGAGGCCGTTACGAGCAGTACTTC.

The gene calls are TRBV28 and TRBJ1-6, with D possibly matching TRBD1 (6 bases). The CDR3 runs to 16 residues. Trimming took off 3 bases at V and 11 bases at J, with 20 bases between the two ends. In germline, CDR1 is MDHEN, CDR2 SYDVKM. CDR3: CASSLAKQGPGTPLHF. The DNA for the CDR3 is TGTGCCAGCAGTTTGGCTAAGCAGGGGCCAGGGACACCCCTCCACTTT.

The chain uses TRBV27 and TRBJ1-1; TRBD1 aligns across 7 bases. Germline-derived CDR1 and CDR2 are MNHEY and SMNVEV (reference sequence). V shed 2 bases, J shed 4 bases, and the junction held 4 bases outside the gene matches. The CDR3 has 14 amino acids. CDR3 nucleotides: TGTGCCAGCAGTTTAGGACAGGTGGGCACTGAAGCTTTCTTT. Amino acids: CASSLGQVGTEAFF.

The gene calls are TRBV13 and TRBJ1-4; TRBD1 agrees at 7 bases. This CDR3 region has 19 residues. Germline V CDR1 and CDR2: PRHDT, FYEKMQ (reference sequence). The V and J ends lost 2 bases and 0 bases, in that order; junction bases with no gene match: 12. The CDR3 here is CASSLPRGQTSATNEKLFF. The CDR3 DNA reads as TGTGCCAGCAGCTTACCCAGGGGACAGACCTCAGCAACTAATGAAAAACTGTTTTTT. The entire variable domain, with the rest obtained from reference TRBV13 and TRBJ1-4, is as follows: AAGVIQSPRHLIKEKRETATLKCYPIPRHDTVYWYQQGPGQDPQFLISFYEKMQSDKGSIPDRFSAQQFSDYHSELNMSSLELGDSALYFCASSLPRGQTSATNEKLFFGSGTQLSVL.

The chain recombines TRBV25-1 with TRBJ2-7; TRBD1 agrees at 9 bases. Germline V gene lookup returns CDR1 MGHDK and CDR2 SYGVNS. J gave up 7 bases and V 3 bases, and 10 bases lay outside the gene matches. The CDR3 is 15 amino acids. The CDR3 region has the DNA TGTGCCAGCAGTGATATCGGGACAGGGTTTATTGAGCAGTACTTC. It codes for CASSDIGTGFIEQYF.

The J gene is TRBJ2-2, the V gene TRBV9; 10 bases fit TRBD2. In germline, CDR1 is SGDLS, CDR2 YYNGEE. The CDR3 totals 16 residues. V lost 3 bases and J lost 9; bases outside the gene matches: 11. CDR3 amino acids: CASSGTGTSASRELFF. In nucleotides, the CDR3 is TGTGCCAGCAGCGGTACCGGGACTAGCGCTTCTCGGGAGCTGTTTTTT.

This clone was observed once. The chain couples TRBV9 to TRBJ2-7; 12 nucleotides match TRBD2. V trimming: 0 bases; J trimming: 4 bases; junction bases outside the gene matches: 8. The germline CDR1 and CDR2 sequences are SGDLS and YYNGEE. The CDR3 extends over 17 amino acids. The CDR3 bases are TGTGCCAGCAGCGTAGGGCTAGCGGGAGGGCCGGGGTACGAGCAGTACTTC. As protein: CASSVGLAGGPGYEQYF.

The J gene is TRBJ2-4, the V gene TRBV6-1; 10 bases line up with TRBD1. The germline gives CDR1 MNHNS, CDR2 SASEGT. CDR3 length: 16 residues. V gave up 4 bases and J gave up 11 bases; unmatched junction bases: 14. The CDR3 spells CASSAKPGQGLLFQYF. DNA for the CDR3: TGTGCCAGCAGTGCAAAGCCGGGACAGGGGTTATTATTTCAGTACTTC.

The chain is built from TRBV2 and TRBJ2-5; possibly TRBD2 for D (6 bases). This CDR3 is built from 14 residues. V dropped 8 bases and J dropped 5 bases, with 18 bases sitting between them. The germline V gene encodes CDR1 SNHLY and CDR2 FYNNEI. The CDR3 nucleotides are TGTGCCAGCCGCCGGTCCTCCGGAGGGGAGACCCAGTACTTC. Translation gives CASRRSSGGETQYF.

This sequence joins TRBV4-3 and TRBJ1-2, with D tentatively TRBD1 (6 bases). The CDR3 totals 14 residues. Per germline, CDR1 LGHNA and CDR2 YSLEER. V was clipped by 2 bases and J by 4 bases, with 11 bases between them. The CDR3 protein is CASSQPGTFYGYTF. The CDR3, as DNA: TGCGCCAGCAGCCAACCCGGGACATTCTATGGCTACACCTTC.

This chain uses TRBV5-1 with TRBJ2-7; 7 positions match TRBD1. J gave up 0 bases and V 0 bases, and 3 bases lay outside the gene matches. This CDR3 is built from 15 residues. Germline values: CDR1 SGHRS, CDR2 YFSETQ. This CDR3 is CASSLETGSSYEQYF. CDR3 in DNA: TGCGCCAGCAGCTTGGAGACAGGGTCCTCCTACGAGCAGTACTTC.